This is a list of T cell receptor beta chains from one sample in a study of blood T cell repertoires in COVID-19. Assay used: immunoSEQ multiplex PCR; TCRdb lists only in-frame clones, some missing. The data hold approximately 260,000 clones, with approximately 91% observed a single time. The sample taken for sequencing was peripheral blood. The receptors stem from a woman between 40 and 55 years old who had recovered from COVID-19. Each CDR3 is given with its conserved first and last residue. Fields, in order: J gene, V gene, D gene, CDR3 length, clone size, CDR3 protein, CDR3 DNA. The D gene is left open where the match is weak. Where a row states a size, it is once, few, many or the class of an expanded clone; other rows omit it.

>TRBJ1-5|TRBV19|NA|13|NA
CASDDRENQPQHF
TGTGCCAGTGACGACAGAGAAAATCAGCCCCAGCATTTT
>TRBJ2-7|TRBV6-2/TRBV6-3|NA|12|NA
CASSYSVAGQYF
TGTGCCAGCAGTTACTCGGTGGCAGGGCAGTACTTC
>TRBJ1-6|TRBV6-6|NA|12|NA
CASSSGDPPLHF
TGTGCCAGCAGTTCCGGTGATCCACCCCTCCACTTT
>TRBJ1-5|TRBV7-2|NA|13|NA
CASSEWTLSPQHF
TGTGCCAGCAGCGAATGGACACTTTCGCCCCAGCATTTT
>TRBJ2-7|TRBV28|TRBD2|19|NA
CASSHGRPGLAGRSYEQYF
TGTGCCAGCAGCCACGGGCGTCCGGGACTAGCGGGCCGCTCCTACGAGCAGTACTTC
>TRBJ2-2|TRBV6-2/TRBV6-3|TRBD1|14|few
CASSSTGRTGELFF
TGTGCCAGCAGCTCGACAGGGCGCACCGGGGAGCTGTTTTTT
>TRBJ1-2|TRBV28|NA|15|NA
CASSSSGTLRAGYTF
TGTGCCAGCAGTTCCTCCGGGACATTAAGGGCGGGCTACACCTTC
>TRBJ1-2|TRBV30|TRBD1|15|few
CAWSVLEGAGYGYTF
TGTGCCTGGAGTGTATTAGAGGGGGCTGGCTATGGCTACACCTTC
>TRBJ2-1|TRBV7-2|TRBD1|15|NA
CASSTGGQTYNEQFF
TGTGCCAGCAGCACAGGGGGTCAGACCTACAATGAGCAGTTCTTC
>TRBJ1-2|TRBV5-6|TRBD1|13|NA
CASSLPTGSGYTF
TGTGCCAGCAGCTTACCGACAGGGAGCGGCTACACCTTC
>TRBJ1-1|TRBV11-1|TRBD1|14|NA
CASSSRDRVTEAFF
TGTGCCAGCAGCTCCCGGGACAGGGTGACTGAAGCTTTCTTT
>TRBJ2-7|TRBV28|NA|14|once
CASSGQSSPYEQYF
TGTGCCAGCAGCGGACAGTCATCCCCCTACGAGCAGTACTTC
>TRBJ2-1|TRBV10-2|TRBD2|15|NA
CASTLAGPSYNEQFF
TGCGCCAGCACCTTAGCGGGACCCTCCTACAATGAGCAGTTCTTC
>TRBJ2-1|TRBV5-4|TRBD2|16|once
CASSLQRTSGYNEQFF
TGTGCCAGCAGTCTTCAAAGGACTAGCGGCTACAATGAGCAGTTCTTC
>TRBJ2-3|TRBV19|TRBD2|18|NA
CASSTRTSGGIKPDTQYF
TGTGCCAGTAGTACCCGGACTAGCGGGGGTATTAAGCCAGATACGCAGTATTTT
>TRBJ2-7|TRBV13|TRBD2|14|NA
CASSLVPGGYEQYF
TGTGCCAGCAGCCTAGTCCCCGGGGGGTACGAGCAGTACTTC
>TRBJ1-1|TRBV7-2|NA|16|many
CASSLKGVEGVTEAFF
TGTGCCAGCAGCTTAAAGGGGGTCGAAGGGGTCACTGAAGCTTTCTTT
>TRBJ2-7|TRBV6-2/TRBV6-3|TRBD2|19|NA
CASTPSQLAGGSLWYEQYF
TGTGCCAGCACCCCCTCCCAACTAGCGGGGGGGTCCCTATGGTACGAGCAGTACTTC
>TRBJ1-2|TRBV27|NA|13|NA
CASSLGEGYGYTF
TGTGCCAGCAGTTTGGGGGAGGGGTATGGCTACACCTTC
>TRBJ1-1|TRBV7-9|TRBD1|16|NA
CASSEDRVAGRSEAFF
TGTGCCAGCAGCGAAGACAGGGTGGCGGGTAGATCTGAAGCTTTCTTT
>TRBJ2-1|TRBV3-1/TRBV3-2|TRBD2|16|NA
CASSQPLAGQHNEQFF
TGTGCCAGCAGCCAACCCCTAGCGGGTCAACACAATGAGCAGTTCTTC
>TRBJ1-1|TRBV4-2|NA|15|once
CASSQEPGGRTEAFF
TGTGCCAGCAGCCAAGAGCCTGGAGGGAGGACTGAAGCTTTCTTT
>TRBJ2-5|TRBV6-5|TRBD1|16|NA
CASSYSWTGAQETQYF
TGTGCCAGCAGTTACTCTTGGACAGGGGCCCAAGAGACCCAGTACTTC
>TRBJ2-5|TRBV3-1/TRBV3-2|TRBD2|18|NA
CASSQVRGLAGGRETQYF
TGTGCCAGCAGCCAAGTTCGAGGACTAGCGGGGGGGAGGGAGACCCAGTACTTC
>TRBJ1-3|TRBV9|NA|16|once
CASSVRGDQTGNTIYF
TGTGCCAGCAGCGTACGGGGGGATCAGACTGGAAACACCATATATTTT
>TRBJ1-3|TRBV10-3|NA|13|NA
CAISGLLRNTIYF
TGTGCCATCAGTGGTCTTCTGAGGAACACCATATATTTT
>TRBJ2-2|TRBV4-3|TRBD2|17|NA
CASRKGLAGPNTGELFF
TGCGCCAGCAGAAAAGGACTAGCGGGGCCAAACACCGGGGAGCTGTTTTTT
>TRBJ2-7|TRBV4-3|NA|13|NA
CASSQAPSYEQYF
TGCGCCAGCAGCCAAGCCCCCAGCTACGAGCAGTACTTC
>TRBJ2-2|TRBV30|TRBD1|18|NA
CAWSPQTRDSTNTGELFF
TGTGCCTGGAGTCCGCAGACCCGGGACAGCACGAACACCGGGGAGCTGTTTTTT